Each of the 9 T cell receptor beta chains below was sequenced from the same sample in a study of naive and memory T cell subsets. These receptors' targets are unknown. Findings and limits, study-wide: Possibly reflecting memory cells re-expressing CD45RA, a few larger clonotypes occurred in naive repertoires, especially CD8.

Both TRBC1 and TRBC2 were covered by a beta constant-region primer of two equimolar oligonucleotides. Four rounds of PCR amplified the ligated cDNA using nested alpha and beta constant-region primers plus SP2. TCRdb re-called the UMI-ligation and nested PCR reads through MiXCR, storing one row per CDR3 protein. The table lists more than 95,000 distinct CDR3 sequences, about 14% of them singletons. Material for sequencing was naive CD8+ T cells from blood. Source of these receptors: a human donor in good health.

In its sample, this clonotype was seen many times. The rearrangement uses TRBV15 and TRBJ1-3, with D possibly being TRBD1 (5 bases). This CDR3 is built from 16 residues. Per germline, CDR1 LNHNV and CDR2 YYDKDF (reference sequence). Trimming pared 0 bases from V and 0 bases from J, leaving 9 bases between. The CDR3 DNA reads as TGTGCCACCAGCAGAGATAAAACAGGCTCTGGAAACACCATATATTTT. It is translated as CATSRDKTGSGNTIYF. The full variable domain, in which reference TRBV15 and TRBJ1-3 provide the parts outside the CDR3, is DAMVIQNPRYQVTQFGKPVTLSCSQTLNHNVMYWYQQKSSQAPKLLFHYYDKDFNNEADTPDNFQSRRPNTSFCFLDIRSPGLGDTAMYLCATSRDKTGSGNTIYFGEGSWLTVV.

The CDR3 loop is CTSRRGDLTAQHF. The DNA for the CDR3 is TGCACCAGCAGACGGGGAGACCTTACAGCCCAGCATTTT. This chain connects TRBV1 to TRBJ1-5. TRBV1 is a documented pseudogene. The CDR3 consists of 13 residues.

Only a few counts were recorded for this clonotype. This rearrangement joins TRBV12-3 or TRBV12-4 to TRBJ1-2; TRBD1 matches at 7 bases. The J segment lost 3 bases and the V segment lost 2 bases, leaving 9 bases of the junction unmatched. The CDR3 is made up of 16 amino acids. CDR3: CASSLSRQGLYYGYTF. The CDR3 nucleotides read TGTGCCAGCAGTTTATCGAGACAGGGTCTCTACTATGGCTACACCTTC.

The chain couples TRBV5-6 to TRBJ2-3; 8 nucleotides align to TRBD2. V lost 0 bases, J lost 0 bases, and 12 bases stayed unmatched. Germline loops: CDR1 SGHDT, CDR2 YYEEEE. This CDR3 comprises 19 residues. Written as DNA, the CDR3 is TGTGCCAGCAGCTTGGAGAGTAGCGGGGTTACCCCTAGCACAGATACGCAGTATTTT. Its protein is CASSLESSGVTPSTDTQYF. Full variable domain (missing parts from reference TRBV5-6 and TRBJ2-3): DAGVTQSPTHLIKTRGQQVTLRCSPKSGHDTVSWYQQALGQGPQFIFQYYEEEERQRGNFPDRFSGHQFPNYSSELNVNALLLGDSALYLCASSLESSGVTPSTDTQYFGPGTRLTVL.

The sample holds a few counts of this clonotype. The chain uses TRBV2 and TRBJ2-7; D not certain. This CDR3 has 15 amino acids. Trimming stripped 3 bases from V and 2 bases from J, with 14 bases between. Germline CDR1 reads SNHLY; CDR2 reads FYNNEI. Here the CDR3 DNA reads TGTGCCAGCAGTGATGGGGTCAACTTGGCCTACGAGCAGTACTTC. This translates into CASSDGVNLAYEQYF. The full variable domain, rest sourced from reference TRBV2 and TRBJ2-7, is EPEVTQTPSHQVTQMGQEVILRCVPISNHLYFYWYRQILGQKVEFLVSFYNNEISEKSEIFDDQFSVERPDGSNFTLKIRSTKLEDSAMYFCASSDGVNLAYEQYFGPGTRLTVT.

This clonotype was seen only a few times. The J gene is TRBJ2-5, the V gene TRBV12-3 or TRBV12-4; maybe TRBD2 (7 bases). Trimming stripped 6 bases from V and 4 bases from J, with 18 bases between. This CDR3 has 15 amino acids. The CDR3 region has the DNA TGTGCCAGCAGGACGGGGGGCCCCTGGGGAGAGACCCAGTACTTC. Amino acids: CASRTGGPWGETQYF.

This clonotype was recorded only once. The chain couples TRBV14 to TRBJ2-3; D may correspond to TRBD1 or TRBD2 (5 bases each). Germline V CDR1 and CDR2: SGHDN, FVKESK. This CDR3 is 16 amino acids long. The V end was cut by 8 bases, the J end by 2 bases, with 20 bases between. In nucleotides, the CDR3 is TGTGCCAGCGGACGTGGGGGAGAAGGGATCACAGATACGCAGTATTTT. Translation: CASGRGGEGITDTQYF. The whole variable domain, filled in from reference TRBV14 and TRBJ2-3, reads EAGVTQFPSHSVIEKGQTVTLRCDPISGHDNLYWYRRVMGKEIKFLLHFVKESKQDESGMPNNRFLAERTGGTYSTLKVQPAELEDSGVYFCASGRGGEGITDTQYFGPGTRLTVL.

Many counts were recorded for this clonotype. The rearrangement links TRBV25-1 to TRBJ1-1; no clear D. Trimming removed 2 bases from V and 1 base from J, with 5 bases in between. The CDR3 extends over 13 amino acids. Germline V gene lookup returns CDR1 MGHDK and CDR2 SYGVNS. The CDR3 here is CASSESTNTEAFF. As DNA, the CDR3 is TGTGCCAGCAGTGAAAGTACGAACACTGAAGCTTTCTTT.

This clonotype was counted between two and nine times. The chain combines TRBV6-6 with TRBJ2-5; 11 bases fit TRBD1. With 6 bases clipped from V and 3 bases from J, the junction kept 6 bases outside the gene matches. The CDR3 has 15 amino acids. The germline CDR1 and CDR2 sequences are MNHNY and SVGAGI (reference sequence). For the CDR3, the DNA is TGTGCCAGCAGAAACGGACAGGGGGCGGAAGAGACCCAGTACTTC. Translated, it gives CASRNGQGAEETQYF.